This T cell receptor (beta chain) came from a study of cytomegalovirus exposure and HLA in healthy donors. Study overall: Among about 400 genotyped donors, around 80% fell in the Caucasian-associated ancestry cluster. Points from the study as a whole: Later on, a genetic analysis was performed. It linked a missense variant in DCLRE1C with V- and J-gene trimming of TCR beta. Three CMV-associated chains proved CMV antigen-specific in vitro.

The table lists this clone with a count of one. What it binds is not known. 60 Vbeta and 13 Jbeta primers were used in PCR. Generated by immunoSEQ multiplex PCR, the TCRdb table keeps only in-frame clones and is missing some. Here the sample spans around 130,000 clones, about 70% being singletons. The germline CDR1 and CDR2 sequences are SNHLY and FYNNEI. The CDR3 is 14 amino acids. V shed 4 bases, J shed 7 bases, and the junction held 4 bases outside the gene matches. Sequenced input: PBMCs. This TCR was recovered from a woman in her sixties or seventies in good health and CMV-seropositive. The chain is built from TRBV2 and TRBJ1-6; 7 bases are a match to TRBD1. The DNA of the CDR3 is TGTGCCAGCAGTGTAGGGGGCCGAAATTCACCCCTCCACTTT. Amino acids: CASSVGGRNSPLHF. The full variable domain, completed using reference TRBV2 and TRBJ1-6, is EPEVTQTPSHQVTQMGQEVILRCVPISNHLYFYWYRQILGQKVEFLVSFYNNEISEKSEIFDDQFSVERPDGSNFTLKIRSTKLEDSAMYFCASSVGGRNSPLHFGNGTRLTVT.